This TCR beta chain was retrieved from a study of blood T cells in healthy people across ages. The CDR3 runs to 15 residues. Germline V gene sequence: CDR1 MNHEY, CDR2 SVGEGT. The germline V and J ends were trimmed by 10 bases and 3 bases, with 19 bases remaining between them. A sample-barcoded 5' primer and a J-beta primer mix were used in a second PCR of roughly 7 to 11 cycles. TCRdb passed the 5' RACE reads through MiXCR, listing each CDR3 protein once. The data show around 1,800,000 distinct CDR3 sequences, around 40% seen once. The sequencing input was blood. This chain joins TRBV6-2 or TRBV6-3 and TRBJ1-5; D may be TRBD1 (6 bases). The receptor comes from a human donor in good health. The CDR3 DNA follows: TGTGCCACGAGAAACCGGGGGACAAACAATCAGCCCCAGCATTTT. Its translation is CATRNRGTNNQPQHF.